This T cell receptor (beta chain) emerged from a study of shared clonotypes between healthy human individuals. This clone was recorded only once. Germline loops: CDR1 SNHLY, CDR2 FYNNEI. The CDR3 contains 15 residues. V gave up 3 bases and J gave up 6 bases, with 15 bases separating them. An approximately 200 ng quantity of DNA, tens of thousands of T cell genomes, went into the sorted-subset replicate PCRs. Clones were read by immunoSEQ multiplex PCR, and TCRdb kept only the in-frame ones, dropping some. The sample consists of approximately 1,500,000 clones, around 97% of them appearing once. Donors comprised healthy HIV-negative adults lacking recent acute infections or vaccinations.

The rearrangement uses TRBV2 and TRBJ1-5; weak D call: TRBD1 (5 bases). Sequencing input: naive CD4+ T cells sorted from blood. Sample subset: CD45RA+ positively selected. The sequence was collected from a man between 25 and 39 years old in good health. The CDR3 reads CASSDSRGGGQPQHF. In DNA, the CDR3 is TGTGCCAGCAGTGATAGTCGAGGCGGGGGTCAGCCCCAGCATTTT.